Listed here are 20 T cell receptor beta chains from one sample, sequenced in a study of CD8+CD57+ T cells in acquired aplastic anemia. The study profiled TCR beta VDJ and CDR3 using genomic DNA as template. From the reads, TCRdb called clonotypes with MiXCR, one entry per CDR3 protein. This sample has some 190,000 distinct CDR3 sequences, with 35% to 50% found just once. Sequenced sample: sorted CD4+, CD8+, or CD8+CD57+ T cells (not recorded which) from PBMCs. The receptors were sampled from a human donor in good health.

This clonotype was found many times. The genes are TRBV20-1 and TRBJ2-1, with 11 bases aligning to TRBD2. Germline CDR1 and CDR2: DFQATT and SNEGSKA (reference sequence). This CDR3 comprises 17 residues. J gave up 0 bases and V 7 bases, and 11 bases lay outside the gene matches. In nucleotides, the CDR3 is TGCAGTGTGAGTGGCCTAGCGGGAGGCCCCTCCTACAATGAGCAGTTCTTC. Amino acids: CSVSGLAGGPSYNEQFF.

CDR3 in DNA: TGCAGTGCTAGTGGCCCAGGGGGTTCACCCCTCCACTTT. As protein: CSASGPGGSPLHF. This sequence joins TRBV20-1 and TRBJ1-6, with 7 bases identical to TRBD1. Germline CDR1 and CDR2: DFQATT and SNEGSKA (reference sequence). The CDR3 consists of 13 residues. After removal of 3 bases from V and 9 bases from J, the junction contained 5 bases not matched to a gene.

This clonotype appeared once. An end of the junction differs from the germline gene, which may be a read error. V and J are TRBV6-5 and TRBJ1-6; 9 bases are a match to TRBD1. The CDR3 has 16 residues. Per germline, CDR1 MNHEY and CDR2 SVGAGI. CDR3 nucleotide sequence: TGCGCCAGCAGTTACGTTGGGACAGGGAATAATTCACCCCTCCACTTT. It codes for CASSYVGTGNNSPLHF.

The chain combines TRBV7-9 with TRBJ2-7; D remains unclear. The CDR3 loop spans 15 amino acids. CDR1 SEHNR and CDR2 FQNEAQ come from the germline V gene (reference sequence). Trimming stripped 1 base from V and 0 bases from J, with 10 bases between. The CDR3 nucleotides read TGTGCCAGCAGCTTAGGAGGCGCGAGCTCCTACGAGCAGTACTTC. Its translation: CASSLGGASSYEQYF. The full variable domain, with the rest looked up from reference TRBV7-9 and TRBJ2-7, is DTGVSQNPRHKITKRGQNVTFRCDPISEHNRLYWYRQTLGQGPEFLTYFQNEAQLEKSRLLSDRFSAERPKGSFSTLEIQRTEQGDSAMYLCASSLGGASSYEQYFGPGTRLTVT.

This clonotype was detected many times. One junction end disagrees with the germline gene, perhaps due to a read error. The chain recombines TRBV7-1 with TRBJ1-1, with D maybe TRBD1 (5 bases). TRBV7-1 is known as an ORF, though its function is uncertain. The CDR3 covers 20 residues. The CDR3 here is CASSPAALGRHGVLNTEAFF. CDR3 bases: TGTGCCAGCAGCCCAGCCGCCTTGGGACGGCATGGGGTTTTGAACACTGAAGCTTTCTTT.

For this clonotype: Sequence at one end of the junction differs from germline and may be a read error. The CDR3 DNA reads TGTGCCAGCAGCCCGACGGGACGTGAATCTTTCTTT. Its protein is CASSPTGRESFF. The chain carries TRBV7-9 and TRBJ1-1, with D maybe TRBD1 (5 bases). The CDR3 has 12 residues. Germline CDR1 reads SEHNR; CDR2 reads FQNEAQ (reference sequence). Drawing the rest from reference TRBV7-9 and TRBJ1-1, the complete variable domain is DTGVSQNPRHKITKRGQNVTFRCDPISEHNRLYWYRQTLGQGPEFLTYFQNEAQLEKSRLLSDRFSAERPKGSFSTLEIQRTEQGDSAMYLCASSPTGRESFFGQGTRLTVV.

This chain links TRBV15 with TRBJ1-3; no reliable D call. CDR3 length: 15 residues. V gave up 0 bases and J gave up 0 bases, with 6 bases separating them. Germline CDR1 reads LNHNV; CDR2 reads YYDKDF (reference sequence). DNA for the CDR3: TGTGCCACCAGCAGAGAGAGTGGCTCTGGAAACACCATATATTTT. Translated, it gives CATSRESGSGNTIYF. Combining the CDR3 with reference TRBV15 and TRBJ1-3 gives the whole variable domain DAMVIQNPRYQVTQFGKPVTLSCSQTLNHNVMYWYQQKSSQAPKLLFHYYDKDFNNEADTPDNFQSRRPNTSFCFLDIRSPGLGDTAMYLCATSRESGSGNTIYFGEGSWLTVV.

This clonotype was seen a handful of times. This rearrangement joins TRBV10-3 to TRBJ2-7; weak D call: TRBD2 (6 bases). The CDR3 has 14 residues. Germline-derived CDR1 and CDR2 are ENHRY and SYGVKD. Deletions cut 4 bases from V and 5 bases from J, with 15 bases between. For the CDR3, the DNA is TGTGCCATCAGTGCTCAGGTCGGGGGAAACGAGCAGTACTTC. Amino acids: CAISAQVGGNEQYF.

As regards this clonotype: A much larger clone lies a single base off, so this may be a read error. The chain combines TRBV5-1 with TRBJ2-7; 12 bases align to TRBD2. This CDR3 comprises 19 residues. V shed 6 bases, J shed 0 bases, and the junction held 16 bases outside the gene matches. Germline CDR1 SGHRS, CDR2 YFSETQ. CDR3 region: CASTSGLAGMMGPSYEQYF. The CDR3 bases are TGCGCCAGCACCTCCGGACTAGCGGGGATGATGGGGCCCTCCTACGAGCAGTACTTC.

This clonotype was detected ten times or more. The V and J genes are TRBV6-1 and TRBJ2-7, with TRBD2 as a possible D gene (7 bases). Trimming stripped 10 bases from V and 2 bases from J, with 15 bases between. Germline V gene data show CDR1 as MNHNS and CDR2 as SASEGT. The CDR3 covers 13 residues. The CDR3 coding sequence is TGTGCCACCGGAGGGGGGGGGCCCTACGAGCAGTACTTC. Translated, it gives CATGGGGPYEQYF.

This clonotype was counted many times. The chain recombines TRBV5-5 with TRBJ2-3; D gene ambiguous. Germline V gene data show CDR1 as SGHKS and CDR2 as YYEKEE (reference sequence). This CDR3 contains 13 residues. Trimming stripped 2 bases from V and 4 bases from J, with 8 bases between. Here the CDR3 DNA reads TGTGCCAGCAGCTTAACGGGTGCAGATACGCAGTATTTT. Protein sequence: CASSLTGADTQYF.

Only a few counts were recorded for this clonotype. The V call is TRBV19, the J call TRBJ2-7; 9 bases align to TRBD2. V shed 5 bases, J shed 2 bases, and the junction held 7 bases outside the gene matches. The length of the CDR3 is 15 residues. Germline loops: CDR1 LNHDA, CDR2 SQIVND (reference sequence). The DNA for the CDR3 is TGTGCCAGTAGTCCTAGCGGGACGAGGACCTACGAGCAGTACTTC. Protein product: CASSPSGTRTYEQYF. The full variable domain, rest sourced from reference TRBV19 and TRBJ2-7, is DGGITQSPKYLFRKEGQNVTLSCEQNLNHDAMYWYRQDPGQGLRLIYYSQIVNDFQKGDIAEGYSVSREKKESFPLTVTSAQKNPTAFYLCASSPSGTRTYEQYFGPGTRLTVT.

Details on this clonotype: This clone may be a read error of a much larger clone one base away. The chain has TRBV6-1 and TRBJ1-5; 9 bases map to TRBD1. The J call may be incorrect, as the DNA end agrees better with TRBJ2-3. Germline CDR1 reads MNHNS; CDR2 reads SASEGT. This CDR3 region has 15 residues. The CDR3 loop is CASRGLGQGDQPQYF. DNA for the CDR3: TGTGCCAGCAGGGGGTTGGGACAGGGTGATCAGCCCCAGTATTTT.

Points on this clonotype: A much larger clone differs by one base, so this may be a read error. J is TRBJ1-2 and V is TRBV6-2 or TRBV6-3; D is perhaps TRBD1 (5 bases). Germline V CDR1 and CDR2: MNHEY, SVGEGT. The CDR3 is made up of 14 amino acids. CDR3 region: CASSYDQGLYDYTF. CDR3 in DNA: TGTGCCAGCAGTTACGATCAGGGACTCTATGACTACACCTTC.

This chain uses TRBV20-1 with TRBJ2-2; D perhaps matches TRBD1 (6 bases). The CDR3 consists of 10 residues. Looked up from germline, CDR1 is DFQATT and CDR2 is SNEGSKA (reference sequence). Trimming shortened V by 6 bases and J by 7 bases, and 6 bases separated the two germline ends. The DNA of the CDR3 is TGCAGTGCAGGGGGCGGGGAGCTGTTTTTT. Translating gives CSAGGGELFF.

This chain links TRBV13 with TRBJ2-2, with D perhaps matching TRBD1 or TRBD2 (7 bases each). V dropped 6 bases and J dropped 4 bases, with 18 bases sitting between them. The germline V gene encodes CDR1 PRHDT and CDR2 FYEKMQ (reference sequence). The CDR3 extends over 16 amino acids. The CDR3, as DNA: TGTGCCAGCAGTCGTCCCAGGGGGGGGCGCACCGGGGAGCTGTTTTTT. The encoded protein is CASSRPRGGRTGELFF.

This clonotype was counted many times. V and J are TRBV20-1 and TRBJ2-3, with D maybe TRBD2 (6 bases). CDR1 is DFQATT and CDR2 is SNEGSKA in the germline V gene (reference sequence). This CDR3 comprises 18 residues. Trimming pared 0 bases from V and 0 bases from J, leaving 19 bases between. CDR3 nucleotides: TGCAGTGCTAGAGACAGGTCTAGGGTAGCGGCTAGCACAGATACGCAGTATTTT. Protein sequence: CSARDRSRVAASTDTQYF.

The genes are TRBV19 and TRBJ2-1; TRBD2 matches 14 bases. Germline V gene data show CDR1 as LNHDA and CDR2 as SQIVND (reference sequence). The CDR3 covers 15 residues. V lost 8 bases to trimming and J lost 9 bases; unmatched junction nucleotides: 9. The CDR3 loop is CASRAGTSGSGEQFF. CDR3 nucleotide sequence: TGTGCCAGTCGGGCCGGGACTAGCGGGAGTGGTGAGCAGTTCTTC.

The chain joins TRBV15 to TRBJ2-7, with D tentatively TRBD1 (6 bases). The germline gives CDR1 LNHNV, CDR2 YYDKDF (reference sequence). The CDR3 sequence is 16 residues long. Trimming pared 4 bases from V and 0 bases from J, leaving 16 bases between. This CDR3 is CATSTDAGAPSYEQYF. As DNA, the CDR3 is TGTGCCACCAGCACTGACGCAGGGGCGCCCTCCTACGAGCAGTACTTC. Looking up the rest from reference TRBV15 and TRBJ2-7 gives the full variable domain: DAMVIQNPRYQVTQFGKPVTLSCSQTLNHNVMYWYQQKSSQAPKLLFHYYDKDFNNEADTPDNFQSRRPNTSFCFLDIRSPGLGDTAMYLCATSTDAGAPSYEQYFGPGTRLTVT.

The CDR3 reads CASSGPLAGDSYEQYF. In nucleotides, the CDR3 is TGCGCCAGCAGCGGACCTCTAGCGGGGGACTCCTACGAGCAGTACTTC. The genes are TRBV5-1 and TRBJ2-7; 10 bases are a match to TRBD2. V trimming: 4 bases; J trimming: 0 bases; junction bases outside the gene matches: 7. The CDR3 totals 16 residues. Germline V CDR1 and CDR2: SGHRS, YFSETQ.